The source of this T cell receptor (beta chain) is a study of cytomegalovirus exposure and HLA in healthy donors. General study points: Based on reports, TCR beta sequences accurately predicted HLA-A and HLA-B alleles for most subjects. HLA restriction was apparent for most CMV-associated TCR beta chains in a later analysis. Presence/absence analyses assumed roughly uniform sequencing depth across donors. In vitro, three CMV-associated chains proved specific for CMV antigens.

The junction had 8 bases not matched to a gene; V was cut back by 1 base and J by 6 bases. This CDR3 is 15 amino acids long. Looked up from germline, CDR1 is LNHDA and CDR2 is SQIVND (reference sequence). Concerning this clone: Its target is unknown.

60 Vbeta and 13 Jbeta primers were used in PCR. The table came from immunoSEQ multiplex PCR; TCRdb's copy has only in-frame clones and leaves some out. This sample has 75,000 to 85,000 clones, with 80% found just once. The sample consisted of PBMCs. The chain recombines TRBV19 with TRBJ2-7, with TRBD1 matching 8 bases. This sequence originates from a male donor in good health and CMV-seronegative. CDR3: CASSIGWDRRREQYF. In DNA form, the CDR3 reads TGTGCCAGTAGTATAGGGTGGGACAGGCGTCGCGAGCAGTACTTC.